This paragraph reports one T cell receptor (beta chain). Losses at the gene ends were 3 bases for V and 9 bases for J; bases not matched to a gene: 7. Germline loops: CDR1 DFQATT, CDR2 SNEGSKA (reference sequence). The CDR3 has 14 amino acids. The entry originates in a study of blood T cell repertoires in COVID-19. Clinical history reported by participants formed the basis on which cohorts were assigned. As originally analysed: The authors estimated nucleated cell counts from reference gene primer amplification. Using immunoSEQ multiplex PCR, the repertoire was profiled, and TCRdb retains in-frame clones only, with some absent. The D gene and trimming were derived from the DNA, and the V and J assignments and clone size from that table. The sample consists of hundreds of thousands of clones, 70% to 90% of them appearing once.

The clonotype was recovered from a woman aged 18-30 years with acute COVID-19. The chain couples TRBV20-1 to TRBJ1-6; 8 bases fit TRBD1. Sequenced sample: PBMCs or T cells enriched from blood (not recorded which). The CDR3 region is CSASPGQDGSPLHF. CDR3 coding DNA: TGCAGTGCTAGTCCGGGACAGGACGGTTCACCCCTCCACTTT.